The 28 T cell receptor beta chains reported below all come from one sample, sequenced in a study of T cells in Graves' hyperthyroidism and ophthalmopathy. RNA transcripts were the template for amplifying TCR beta CDR3 regions. The HTBI primer set served for first-round RT-PCR of the TCR CDR3. One entry per CDR3 protein, called by TCRdb with MiXCR from the multiplex PCR reads. Altogether about 720,000 distinct CDR3 sequences are present, roughly 15% being singletons, with the ten largest covering around 7.7%. Material for sequencing was blood. The receptors derive from a man younger than 35 with Graves' hyperthyroidism.

The chain joins TRBV14 to TRBJ2-7; TRBD1 matches 7 bases. V shed 4 bases and J 6 bases; nucleotides not matched to a gene: 6. The V gene's germline CDR1 is SGHDN and CDR2 FVKESK. CDR3 length equals 13 residues. CDR3 nucleotides: TGTGCCAGCAGCCGGGACAGACGATCCGAGCAGTACTTC. This sequence encodes CASSRDRRSEQYF.

This clonotype was counted ten times or more. The chain combines TRBV7-8 with TRBJ2-5; 10 bases agree with TRBD1. This CDR3 contains 15 residues. The junction had 3 bases not matched to a gene; V was cut back by 1 base and J by 4 bases. Germline V gives CDR1 SGHVS, CDR2 FQNEAQ. DNA of the CDR3: TGTGCCAGCAGCTTAGTTGGGACAGGGGTAGAGACCCAGTACTTC. Protein: CASSLVGTGVETQYF.

The chain uses TRBV7-2 and TRBJ2-3; D is undetermined. CDR3 size: 13 residues. Germline V gives CDR1 SGHTA, CDR2 FQGNSA. Trimming pared 4 bases from V and 5 bases from J, leaving 10 bases between. In nucleotides, the CDR3 is TGTGCCAGCAGCTCGTCACCACGAGATACGCAGTATTTT. Amino acid sequence: CASSSSPRDTQYF. Filled out from reference TRBV7-2 and TRBJ2-3, the complete variable domain reads GAGVSQSPSNKVTEKGKDVELRCDPISGHTALYWYRQSLGQGLEFLIYFQGNSAPDKSGLPSDRFSAERTGGSVSTLTIQRTQQEDSAVYLCASSSSPRDTQYFGPGTRLTVL.

This clonotype turned up a few times. The J gene is TRBJ2-1, the V gene TRBV9; no clear D gene. CDR1 is SGDLS and CDR2 is YYNGEE in the germline V gene. The germline V and J ends were trimmed by 1 base and 0 bases, with 17 bases remaining between them. The CDR3 has 18 residues. CDR3 in DNA: TGTGCCAGCAGCGTACAGGACCGGACGTATCCCTCCTACAATGAGCAGTTCTTC. Its protein is CASSVQDRTYPSYNEQFF.

Points on this clonotype: A single base separates this from a much larger clone, so it may be a read error. The rearrangement links TRBV3-1 to TRBJ2-5; 7 bases map to TRBD2. This CDR3 has 14 residues. Per the germline V gene, CDR1 is LGHDT and CDR2 is YNNKEL (reference sequence). V was clipped by 3 bases and J by 2 bases; unmatched bases: 3. The CDR3 DNA is TGTGCCAGCAGCCAGGGACTACTTCAAGAGACCCAGTACTTC. Protein sequence: CASSQGLLQETQYF.

The rearrangement joins TRBV20-1 to TRBJ1-1; TRBD1 is a possible D gene (5 bases). The CDR3 extends over 14 amino acids. Germline V gene sequence: CDR1 DFQATT, CDR2 SNEGSKA (reference sequence). Trimming cost V 2 bases and J 1 base, with 11 bases left between them. The CDR3, as DNA: TGCAGTGCTAGAAAGGCCGGGGGGAACACTGAAGCTTTCTTT. Protein sequence: CSARKAGGNTEAFF.

This clonotype was recorded at least ten times. The chain couples TRBV7-2 to TRBJ2-7, with 8 bases identical to TRBD2. The length of the CDR3 is 16 residues. Per the germline V gene, CDR1 is SGHTA and CDR2 is FQGNSA. The J segment lost 3 bases and the V segment lost 5 bases, leaving 12 bases of the junction unmatched. CDR3 amino acids: CASSRQSGGGHYEQYF. For the CDR3, the DNA is TGTGCCAGCAGCCGCCAGAGCGGCGGGGGGCACTACGAGCAGTACTTC.

This clonotype was seen only a few times. The J gene is TRBJ1-5, the V gene TRBV5-1; no clear D gene. The CDR3 covers 15 residues. Trimming cost V 0 bases and J 3 bases, with 10 bases left between them. The V gene's germline CDR1 is SGHRS and CDR2 YFSETQ. This chain's CDR3 is CASSLVPSSNQPQHF. Here the CDR3 DNA reads TGCGCCAGCAGCTTGGTACCGTCCTCCAATCAGCCCCAGCATTTT.

This clonotype was picked up one time. This may be a read error: a much more frequent sequence differs by one nucleotide. The V call is TRBV3-1, the J call TRBJ2-5, with 8 bases matching TRBD2. Looked up from germline, CDR1 is LGHDT and CDR2 is YNNKEL (reference sequence). V shed 1 base, J shed 2 bases, and the junction held 3 bases outside the gene matches. The CDR3 covers 15 residues. DNA for the CDR3: TGTGCCAGCAGCCAAGCCACTAGCGGACAAGAGACCCAGTACTTC. It encodes CASSQATSGQETQYF.

This clonotype was detected ten times or more. J is TRBJ2-1 and V is TRBV29-1, with 7 bases that match TRBD2. Germline values: CDR1 SQVTM, CDR2 ANQGSEA. Trimming at V came to 7 bases and at J to 0 bases, leaving 3 bases not matched to a gene. CDR3 length: 13 amino acids. As DNA, the CDR3 is TGCAGCGCCCGCGGGAGCTCCTACAATGAGCAGTTCTTC. It translates to CSARGSSYNEQFF.

This clonotype occurred many times. The chain combines TRBV12-3 or TRBV12-4 with TRBJ2-2, with TRBD1 identical over 8 bases. The CDR3 loop spans 17 amino acids. With V trimmed by 3 bases and J by 7 bases, 13 bases remained unmatched. DNA for the CDR3: TGTGCCAGCAGTTTGGTCCGGGGACAGGTATTCTTCGGGGAGCTGTTTTTT. Protein: CASSLVRGQVFFGELFF.

This clonotype has a count of ten or more. V is TRBV28 and J is TRBJ1-5; weak D call: TRBD1 (6 bases). Trimming left V 6 bases short and J 3 bases short, with 12 bases between. Germline CDR1 reads MDHEN; CDR2 reads SYDVKM. The CDR3 loop spans 14 amino acids. The CDR3 nucleotides read TGTGCCAGCAGATCAGGGGCCGCCAATCAGCCCCAGCATTTT. Translating it yields CASRSGAANQPQHF.

The chain is built from TRBV19 and TRBJ2-1; 7 bases are a match to TRBD2. Germline CDR1 is LNHDA and CDR2 is SQIVND (reference sequence). The CDR3 length is 13 residues. The J segment lost 8 bases and the V segment lost 4 bases, leaving 5 bases of the junction unmatched. CDR3 sequence (DNA): TGTGCCAGTAGTAGGACCCGGGAGGATGAGCAGTTCTTC. It encodes CASSRTREDEQFF.

V is TRBV7-2 and J is TRBJ2-2, with D perhaps TRBD1 (6 bases). There are 14 residues in the CDR3. CDR1 SGHTA and CDR2 FQGNSA come from the germline V gene. V lost 6 bases and J lost 0, with 8 bases in between. The CDR3 region is CASRRQANTGELFF. The CDR3, as DNA: TGTGCCAGCAGGCGACAGGCGAACACCGGGGAGCTGTTTTTT.

As to this clonotype: A far larger clone lies a single base away; this is likely a read error. This chain uses TRBV20-1 with TRBJ1-2; the D is unclear. Germline-derived CDR1 and CDR2 are DFQATT and SNEGSKA (reference sequence). The V end lost 4 bases, the J end lost 2 bases, and 5 bases lay between the germline ends. This CDR3 is built from 11 residues. CDR3 in amino acids: CSAKENYGYTF. For the CDR3, the DNA is TGCAGTGCTAAGGAGAACTATGGCTACACCTTC.

This clonotype was observed a handful of times. V usage is TRBV20-1 and J usage is TRBJ2-1, with D unresolved. Trimming stripped 7 bases from V and 10 bases from J, with 11 bases between. This CDR3 has 10 residues. Germline CDR1 and CDR2: DFQATT and SNEGSKA (reference sequence). The CDR3 region is CSGEFIEQFF. Here the CDR3 DNA reads TGCAGTGGCGAGTTCATAGAGCAGTTCTTC.

The table lists this clonotype with a few counts. The rearrangement uses TRBV5-5 and TRBJ2-3; 7 bases map to TRBD1. The junction had 4 bases not matched to a gene; V was cut back by 3 bases and J by 0 bases. The CDR3 extends over 15 amino acids. CDR1 is SGHKS, CDR2 YYEKEE, per germline (reference sequence). In DNA form, the CDR3 reads TGTGCCAGCAGCTCGGGACAGCCGAGCACAGATACGCAGTATTTT. Translated, it gives CASSSGQPSTDTQYF.

This chain connects TRBV20-1 to TRBJ2-1, with no clear D. The CDR3 is 15 residues long. CDR1 is DFQATT and CDR2 is SNEGSKA in the germline V gene (reference sequence). Deletions cut 3 bases from V and 9 bases from J, with 21 bases between. The CDR3 loop reads CSARVGPSLASEQFF. The CDR3, as DNA: TGCAGTGCTAGGGTAGGCCCATCCCTGGCGAGTGAGCAGTTCTTC.

This clonotype was counted only a few times. The V gene is TRBV7-3, the J gene TRBJ1-4; D gene uncertain. The CDR3 contains 13 residues. V was shortened by 4 bases and J by 11 bases, with 14 bases between the two germline ends. CDR1 and CDR2 (germline): SGHTA, FQGTGA. The CDR3 DNA reads as TGTGCCAGCAGCTACGACGGGAGGGATAAACTGTTTTTT. This gives the protein CASSYDGRDKLFF.

This clonotype was seen many times. V usage is TRBV28 and J usage is TRBJ2-2; D remains ambiguous. The CDR3 consists of 15 residues. In germline, CDR1 is MDHEN, CDR2 SYDVKM. V was cut by 5 bases and J by 0 bases, with 10 bases left in between. CDR3 loop: CASSILTANTGELFF. In DNA form, the CDR3 reads TGTGCCAGCAGTATCCTGACGGCGAACACCGGGGAGCTGTTTTTT.

This clonotype was picked up many times. The rearrangement joins TRBV18 to TRBJ2-1; 11 nucleotides line up with TRBD2. This CDR3 spans 18 amino acids. In germline, CDR1 is KGHSH, CDR2 LQKENI. The V and J ends lost 3 bases and 4 bases, in that order; junction bases with no gene match: 11. CDR3: CASSPVLPASGRYNEQFF. The CDR3 coding sequence is TGTGCCAGCTCACCGGTCCTCCCCGCTAGCGGGAGGTACAATGAGCAGTTCTTC.

The sample holds many counts of this clonotype. The J gene is TRBJ2-7, the V gene TRBV12-3 or TRBV12-4; weak D call: TRBD2 (5 bases). This CDR3 has 15 amino acids. Trimming shortened V by 1 base and J by 0 bases, and 10 bases separated the two germline ends. As DNA, the CDR3 is TGTGCCAGCAGTTTAGGGGCGGGCGTCTCCTACGAGCAGTACTTC. It yields the protein CASSLGAGVSYEQYF.

This clonotype has ten or more counts. The chain's CDR3 is CASSFTRRYEQYF. CDR3 sequence (DNA): TGTGCCAGCAGTTTTACTCGGCGCTACGAGCAGTACTTC. V usage is TRBV6-1 and J usage is TRBJ2-7; D call uncertain. CDR1 and CDR2 from the germline V gene are MNHNS and SASEGT. The germline V and J ends were trimmed by 5 bases and 3 bases, with 11 bases remaining between them. CDR3 size: 13 residues.

This clonotype came up many times. V usage is TRBV5-6 and J usage is TRBJ2-4; D is undetermined. Between the trimmed V and J ends, which lost 0 bases and 0 bases, there was a span of 4 bases. The CDR3 contains 14 residues. Germline assignment: CDR1 SGHDT and CDR2 YYEEEE. The CDR3 sequence is CASSLGQAKNIQYF. CDR3 sequence (DNA): TGTGCCAGCAGCTTGGGACAAGCCAAAAACATTCAGTACTTC.

This clonotype was seen more than once but under ten times. The V gene is TRBV7-3, the J gene TRBJ2-2, with 13 nucleotides matching TRBD2. Per the germline V gene, CDR1 is SGHTA and CDR2 is FQGTGA. V was pared by 4 bases and J by 6 bases, with 11 bases of the junction left unmatched. The CDR3 sequence is 18 residues long. Here the CDR3 DNA reads TGTGCCAGCAGCTCAGCCCCACTAGCGGGAGGGTCCGCCGGGGAGCTGTTTTTT. It yields the protein CASSSAPLAGGSAGELFF.

This clonotype was detected ten times or more. This chain connects TRBV28 to TRBJ2-3; 8 nucleotides align to TRBD2. The CDR3 loop spans 12 amino acids. J lost 10 bases, V lost 6 bases, and 6 bases had no gene match. Germline-derived CDR1 and CDR2 are MDHEN and SYDVKM. The CDR3 DNA is TGTGCCAGCAGCCTTAGCGGGAATGCGCAGTATTTT. Its protein is CASSLSGNAQYF.

This clonotype was observed once. The gene calls are TRBV7-3 and TRBJ2-4; 10 bases align to TRBD2. Looked up from germline, CDR1 is SGHTA and CDR2 is FQGTGA. There are 14 residues in the CDR3. Trimming removed 4 bases from V and 8 bases from J; junction bases left unmatched: 5. CDR3 region: CASSSGAGGDIQYF. The CDR3 DNA reads as TGTGCCAGCAGCTCCGGAGCGGGAGGGGACATTCAGTACTTC.

This clonotype showed up many times. The chain recombines TRBV5-1 with TRBJ2-3; the match to TRBD1 covers 9 bases. Germline CDR1 SGHRS, CDR2 YFSETQ. The CDR3 has 14 amino acids. The V segment lost 4 bases and the J segment 6 bases; nucleotides outside the gene matches: 6. The CDR3 spells CASSGRTGADTQYF. The CDR3 DNA reads TGCGCCAGCAGCGGAAGGACAGGGGCTGATACGCAGTATTTT.